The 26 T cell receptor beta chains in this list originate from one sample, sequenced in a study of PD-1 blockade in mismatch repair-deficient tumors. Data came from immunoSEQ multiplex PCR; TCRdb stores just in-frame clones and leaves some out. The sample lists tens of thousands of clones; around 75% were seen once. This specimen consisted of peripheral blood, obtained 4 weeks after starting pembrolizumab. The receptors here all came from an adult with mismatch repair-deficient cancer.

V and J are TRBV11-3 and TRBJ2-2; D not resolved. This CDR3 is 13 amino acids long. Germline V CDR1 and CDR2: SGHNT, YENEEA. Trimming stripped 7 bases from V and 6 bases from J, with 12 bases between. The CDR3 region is CASKESRSGELFF. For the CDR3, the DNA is TGTGCCAGCAAGGAGAGCAGGTCCGGGGAGCTGTTTTTT.

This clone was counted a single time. The CDR3: CASSVASREGGDTQYF. DNA for the CDR3: TGTGCCAGCAGCGTAGCTTCGCGGGAGGGAGGAGATACGCAGTATTTT. The genes are TRBV9 and TRBJ2-3, with 9 bases fitting TRBD2. The trim removed 0 bases at V and 5 bases at J, leaving 7 bases unmatched. Germline assignment: CDR1 SGDLS and CDR2 YYNGEE. This CDR3 has 16 residues.

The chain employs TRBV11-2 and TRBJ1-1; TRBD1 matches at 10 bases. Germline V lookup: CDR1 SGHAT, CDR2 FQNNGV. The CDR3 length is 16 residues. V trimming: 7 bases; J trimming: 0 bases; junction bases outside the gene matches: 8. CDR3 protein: CASMPGQGIVNTEAFF. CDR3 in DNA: TGTGCCAGCATGCCGGGACAGGGGATTGTGAACACTGAAGCTTTCTTT.

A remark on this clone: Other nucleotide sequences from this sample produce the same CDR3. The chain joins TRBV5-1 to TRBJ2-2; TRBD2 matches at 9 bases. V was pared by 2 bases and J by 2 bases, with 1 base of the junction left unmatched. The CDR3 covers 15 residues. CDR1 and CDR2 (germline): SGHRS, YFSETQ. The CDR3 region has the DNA TGCGCCAGCAGCTTTAGCGGGGGCAACACCGGGGAGCTGTTTTTT. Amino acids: CASSFSGGNTGELFF.

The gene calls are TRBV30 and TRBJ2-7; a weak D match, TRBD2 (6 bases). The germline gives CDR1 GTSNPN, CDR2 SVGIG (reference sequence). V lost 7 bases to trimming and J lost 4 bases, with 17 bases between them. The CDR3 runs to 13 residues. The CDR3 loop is CASTKLARYEQYF. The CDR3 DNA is TGTGCCTCGACGAAACTAGCAAGGTACGAGCAGTACTTC.

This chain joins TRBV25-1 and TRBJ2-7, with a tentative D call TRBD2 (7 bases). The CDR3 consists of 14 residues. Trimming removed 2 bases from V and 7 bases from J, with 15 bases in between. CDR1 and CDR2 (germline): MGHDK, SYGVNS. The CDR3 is CASSEGGALGEQYF. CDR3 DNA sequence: TGTGCCAGCAGTGAAGGGGGGGCGCTGGGGGAGCAGTACTTC.

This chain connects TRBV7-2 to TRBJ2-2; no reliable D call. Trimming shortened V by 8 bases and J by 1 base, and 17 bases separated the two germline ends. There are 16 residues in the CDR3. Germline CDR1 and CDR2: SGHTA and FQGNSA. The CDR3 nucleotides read TGTGCCAGCGAGGCGGCCCTACCTCTGAACACCGGGGAGCTGTTTTTT. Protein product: CASEAALPLNTGELFF.

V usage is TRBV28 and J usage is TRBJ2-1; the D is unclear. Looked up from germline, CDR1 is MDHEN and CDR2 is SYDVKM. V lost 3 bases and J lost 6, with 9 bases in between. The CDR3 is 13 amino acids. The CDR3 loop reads CASSFWAFNEQFF. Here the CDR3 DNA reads TGTGCCAGCAGTTTTTGGGCGTTCAATGAGCAGTTCTTC.

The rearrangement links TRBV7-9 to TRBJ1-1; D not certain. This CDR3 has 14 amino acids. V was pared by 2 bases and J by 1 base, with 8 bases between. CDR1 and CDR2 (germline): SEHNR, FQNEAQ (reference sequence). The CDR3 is CASSLSMGNTEAFF. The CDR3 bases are TGTGCCAGCAGCTTATCTATGGGGAACACTGAAGCTTTCTTT.

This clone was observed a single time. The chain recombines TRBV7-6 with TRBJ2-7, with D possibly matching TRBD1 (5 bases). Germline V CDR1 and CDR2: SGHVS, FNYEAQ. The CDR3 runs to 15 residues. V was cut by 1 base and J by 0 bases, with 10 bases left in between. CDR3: CASSLGQTSSYEQYF. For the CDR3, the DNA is TGTGCCAGCAGCTTAGGACAGACGAGCTCCTACGAGCAGTACTTC.

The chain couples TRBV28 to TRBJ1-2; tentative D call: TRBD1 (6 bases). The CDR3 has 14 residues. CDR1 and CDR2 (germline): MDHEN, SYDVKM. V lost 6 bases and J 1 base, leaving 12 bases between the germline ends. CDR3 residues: CASSPDRLNYGYTF. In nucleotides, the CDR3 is TGTGCCAGCAGCCCGGACAGACTTAACTATGGCTACACCTTC.

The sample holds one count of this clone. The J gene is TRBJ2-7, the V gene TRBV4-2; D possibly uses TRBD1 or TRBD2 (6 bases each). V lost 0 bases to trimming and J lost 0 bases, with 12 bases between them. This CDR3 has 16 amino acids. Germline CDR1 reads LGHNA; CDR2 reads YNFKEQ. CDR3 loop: CASSQDPGGFSYEQYF. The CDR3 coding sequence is TGTGCCAGCAGCCAAGATCCCGGGGGCTTCTCCTACGAGCAGTACTTC.

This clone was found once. The CDR3 bases are TGCAGCACTCGGGGGAGGGCGTGGGAGACCCAGTACTTC. Encoded protein: CSTRGRAWETQYF. The chain carries TRBV29-1 and TRBJ2-5, with 7 bases aligning to TRBD2. The V gene end was trimmed by 8 bases and the J gene end by 5 bases; junction bases not matched to a gene: 11. Germline V CDR1 and CDR2: SQVTM, ANQGSEA. This CDR3 contains 13 residues.

The CDR3 protein is CASSRDYSANEQFF. The CDR3 DNA reads TGTGCCAGCAGCAGGGACTACTCGGCCAATGAGCAGTTCTTC. The chain has TRBV6-1 and TRBJ2-1, with TRBD2 identical over 7 bases. The CDR3 runs 14 residues. Losses at the gene ends were 6 bases for V and 6 bases for J; bases not matched to a gene: 8. Looked up from germline, CDR1 is MNHNS and CDR2 is SASEGT.

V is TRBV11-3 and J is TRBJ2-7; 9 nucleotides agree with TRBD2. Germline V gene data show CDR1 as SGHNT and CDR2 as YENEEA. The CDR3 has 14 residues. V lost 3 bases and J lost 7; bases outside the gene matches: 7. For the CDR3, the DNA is TGTGCCAGCAGCTTGGGACTAGCATCGGGGGAGCAGTACTTC. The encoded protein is CASSLGLASGEQYF.

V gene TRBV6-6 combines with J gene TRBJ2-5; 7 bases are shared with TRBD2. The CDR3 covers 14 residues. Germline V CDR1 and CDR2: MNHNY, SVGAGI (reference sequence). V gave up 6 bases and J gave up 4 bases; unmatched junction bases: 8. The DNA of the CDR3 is TGTGCCAGCAGGATGAGGGGAGGGATAGAGACCCAGTACTTC. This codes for CASRMRGGIETQYF.

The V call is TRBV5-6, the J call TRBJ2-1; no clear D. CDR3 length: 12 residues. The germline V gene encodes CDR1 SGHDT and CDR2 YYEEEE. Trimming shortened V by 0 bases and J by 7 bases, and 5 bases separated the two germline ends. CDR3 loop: CASSLVLNEQFF. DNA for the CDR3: TGTGCCAGCAGCTTGGTTCTTAATGAGCAGTTCTTC.

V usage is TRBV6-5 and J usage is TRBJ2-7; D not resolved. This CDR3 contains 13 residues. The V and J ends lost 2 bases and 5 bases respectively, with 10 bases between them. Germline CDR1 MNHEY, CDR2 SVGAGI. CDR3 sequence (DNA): TGTGCCAGCAGTTACGGACCGCTGGACGAGCAGTACTTC. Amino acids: CASSYGPLDEQYF.

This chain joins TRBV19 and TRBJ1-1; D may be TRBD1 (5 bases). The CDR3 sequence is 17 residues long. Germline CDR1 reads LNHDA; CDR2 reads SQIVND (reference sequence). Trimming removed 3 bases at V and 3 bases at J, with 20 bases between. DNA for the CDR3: TGTGCCAGTAGTATCTGGGCGACCGGTTTGGGGGACACTGAAGCTTTCTTT. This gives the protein CASSIWATGLGDTEAFF. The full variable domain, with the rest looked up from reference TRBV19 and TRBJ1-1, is DGGITQSPKYLFRKEGQNVTLSCEQNLNHDAMYWYRQDPGQGLRLIYYSQIVNDFQKGDIAEGYSVSREKKESFPLTVTSAQKNPTAFYLCASSIWATGLGDTEAFFGQGTRLTVV.

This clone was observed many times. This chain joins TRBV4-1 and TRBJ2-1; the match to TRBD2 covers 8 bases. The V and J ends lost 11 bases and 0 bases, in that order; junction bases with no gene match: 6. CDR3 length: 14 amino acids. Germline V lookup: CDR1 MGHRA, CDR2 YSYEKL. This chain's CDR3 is CAAGGRSSYNEQFF. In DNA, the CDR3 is TGCGCCGCGGGGGGTCGAAGCTCCTACAATGAGCAGTTCTTC.

CDR3 sequence (DNA): TGTGCCAGCAGCCAAGCGTATTACAATGAGCAGTTCTTC. Encoded protein: CASSQAYYNEQFF. This chain joins TRBV14 and TRBJ2-1, with D hard to call. The CDR3 is 13 residues long. CDR1 and CDR2 from the germline V gene are SGHDN and FVKESK. V was cut by 1 base and J by 4 bases, with 5 bases left in between.

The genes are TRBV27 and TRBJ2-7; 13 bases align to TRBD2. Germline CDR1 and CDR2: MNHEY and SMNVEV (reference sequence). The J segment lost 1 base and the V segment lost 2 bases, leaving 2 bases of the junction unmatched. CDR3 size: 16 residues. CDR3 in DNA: TGTGCCAGCAGTTTAGGGACTAGCGGGAATTCCTACGAGCAGTACTTC. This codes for CASSLGTSGNSYEQYF.

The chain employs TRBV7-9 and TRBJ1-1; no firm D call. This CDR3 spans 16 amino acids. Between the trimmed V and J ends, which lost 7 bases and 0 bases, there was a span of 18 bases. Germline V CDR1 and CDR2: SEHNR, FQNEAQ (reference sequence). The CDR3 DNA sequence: TGTGCCAGCAACTTCGTGGGGAGAACGATGAACACTGAAGCTTTCTTT. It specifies CASNFVGRTMNTEAFF.

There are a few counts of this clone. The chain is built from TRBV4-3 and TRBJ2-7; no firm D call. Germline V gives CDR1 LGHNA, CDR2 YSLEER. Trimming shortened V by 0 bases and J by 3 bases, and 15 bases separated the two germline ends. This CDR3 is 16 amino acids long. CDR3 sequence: CASSQDLAGYIYEQYF. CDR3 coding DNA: TGCGCCAGCAGCCAAGATTTGGCCGGATATATCTACGAGCAGTACTTC.

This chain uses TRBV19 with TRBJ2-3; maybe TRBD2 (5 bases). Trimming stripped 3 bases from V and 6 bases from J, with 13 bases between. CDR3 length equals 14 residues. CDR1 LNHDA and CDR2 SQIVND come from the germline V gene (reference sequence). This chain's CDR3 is CASSIKSGWDTQYF. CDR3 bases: TGTGCCAGTAGTATTAAGAGCGGTTGGGATACGCAGTATTTT. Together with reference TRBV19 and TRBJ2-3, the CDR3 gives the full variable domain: DGGITQSPKYLFRKEGQNVTLSCEQNLNHDAMYWYRQDPGQGLRLIYYSQIVNDFQKGDIAEGYSVSREKKESFPLTVTSAQKNPTAFYLCASSIKSGWDTQYFGPGTRLTVL.

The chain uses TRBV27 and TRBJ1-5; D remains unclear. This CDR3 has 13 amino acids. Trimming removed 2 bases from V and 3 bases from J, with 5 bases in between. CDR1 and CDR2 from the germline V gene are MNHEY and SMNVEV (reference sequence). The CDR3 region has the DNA TGTGCCAGCAGTTTAGGCTCCAATCAGCCCCAGCATTTT. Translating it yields CASSLGSNQPQHF.